These 17 T cell receptor beta chains originate from one sample sequenced in a study of CD4 T cells in relation to SARS-CoV-2 and coronaviruses. Data came from immunoSEQ multiplex PCR; TCRdb stores just in-frame clones and leaves some out. The top ten hold 15% to 20% of the sample, which has under 14,000 clones, about 81% seen once. No cognate antigen is known for these TCRs. Before the COVID-19 pandemic, during about 2010-2019, CD4+ T cells were taken from unexposed donors. After ten to eleven days of culture, CD4+ T cells were isolated. The source material was CD4+ T cells from PBMCs, cultured in vitro. The receptors shown here come from a human donor in good health.

V and J are TRBV19 and TRBJ2-6; TRBD1 aligns across 9 bases. In germline, CDR1 is LNHDA, CDR2 SQIVND (reference sequence). The J segment lost 0 bases and the V segment lost 4 bases, leaving 4 bases of the junction unmatched. CDR3 length: 17 amino acids. The CDR3 sequence: CASSTGTGRSGANVLTF. CDR3 nucleotides: TGTGCCAGTAGTACCGGGACAGGGCGCTCTGGGGCCAACGTCCTGACTTTC.

The chain combines TRBV5-5 with TRBJ1-6; no clear D. Looked up from germline, CDR1 is SGHKS and CDR2 is YYEKEE (reference sequence). The CDR3 totals 16 residues. With 5 bases removed from V and 6 bases from J, the gap between germline ends came to 18 bases. Written as DNA, the CDR3 is TGTGCCAGCAGTCGGGCAGCTGGGGAACGTAATTCACCCCTCCACTTT. It yields the protein CASSRAAGERNSPLHF.

The V and J genes are TRBV10-3 and TRBJ2-7; 9 bases agree with TRBD2. Trimming removed 0 bases from V and 7 bases from J; junction bases left unmatched: 22. Germline CDR1 ENHRY, CDR2 SYGVKD. The CDR3 has 20 residues. The DNA for the CDR3 is TGTGCCATCAGTGAGTCGGTGATAATGGTAGCGGGAGTTATTGGGGAAGAGCAGTACTTC. Its protein product is CAISESVIMVAGVIGEEQYF.

This clone showed up just once. The chain recombines TRBV19 with TRBJ2-7; the match to TRBD2 covers 8 bases. The CDR3 covers 16 residues. Trimming cost V 0 bases and J 2 bases; bases outside gene matches: 6. Per germline, CDR1 LNHDA and CDR2 SQIVND (reference sequence). The CDR3 bases are TGTGCCAGTAGTATAGACCAAACTAGCGGTACCTACGAGCAGTACTTC. It specifies CASSIDQTSGTYEQYF.

J is TRBJ1-1 and V is TRBV2; TRBD1 agrees at 9 bases. Germline V gives CDR1 SNHLY, CDR2 FYNNEI. Losses at the gene ends were 6 bases for V and 6 bases for J; bases not matched to a gene: 11. The CDR3 extends over 15 amino acids. The DNA for the CDR3 is TGTGCCAGCAGACAGGGGGCACGTATCGTCGCTGAAGCTTTCTTT. It yields the protein CASRQGARIVAEAFF.

In DNA form, the CDR3 reads TGTGCCAGCAGTGAGAAACAGGCGAGCTCCTACGAGCAGTACTTC. It translates to CASSEKQASSYEQYF. This chain links TRBV2 with TRBJ2-7, with TRBD1 as a possible D gene (5 bases). The germline V and J ends were trimmed by 3 bases and 0 bases, with 12 bases remaining between them. The CDR3 consists of 15 residues. Germline-derived CDR1 and CDR2 are SNHLY and FYNNEI.

The CDR3 reads CASREGQKTGELFF. Written as DNA, the CDR3 is TGTGCCAGCAGGGAGGGACAGAAGACCGGGGAGCTGTTTTTT. The chain recombines TRBV7-3 with TRBJ2-2; possible D gene TRBD1, 7 bases. Germline CDR1 reads SGHTA; CDR2 reads FQGTGA. The CDR3 runs 14 residues. Deletions cut 6 bases from V and 5 bases from J, with 13 bases between.

The genes are TRBV18 and TRBJ2-5; 10 positions match TRBD1. V lost 3 bases to trimming and J lost 2 bases; unmatched junction nucleotides: 6. The CDR3 has 16 amino acids. Germline CDR1 is KGHSH and CDR2 is LQKENI. Written as DNA, the CDR3 is TGTGCCAGCTCACCCCCGGGACAGGGGTATCAAGAGACCCAGTACTTC. Translation: CASSPPGQGYQETQYF.

This chain connects TRBV11-2 to TRBJ2-3; D not resolved. There are 12 residues in the CDR3. Germline V CDR1 and CDR2: SGHAT, FQNNGV. Trimming cost V 5 bases and J 5 bases, with 8 bases left between them. The CDR3 DNA is TGTGCCAGCAGCCGCTCCCGAGATACGCAGTATTTT. Translation: CASSRSRDTQYF.

The chain employs TRBV5-5 and TRBJ2-5; 7 bases line up with TRBD1. CDR3 size: 14 residues. V trimming: 4 bases; J trimming: 5 bases; junction bases outside the gene matches: 8. CDR1 and CDR2 from the germline V gene are SGHKS and YYEKEE (reference sequence). CDR3 loop: CASSGRTGRETQYF. The CDR3 DNA is TGTGCCAGCAGCGGCCGGACAGGACGGGAGACCCAGTACTTC.

The chain uses TRBV18 and TRBJ2-1; 8 nucleotides agree with TRBD2. The V gene's germline CDR1 is KGHSH and CDR2 LQKENI. This CDR3 region has 15 residues. The J segment lost 7 bases and the V segment lost 0 bases, leaving 5 bases of the junction unmatched. CDR3 residues: CASSPPGLGGNEQFF. The CDR3, as DNA: TGTGCCAGCTCACCACCGGGACTAGGAGGTAATGAGCAGTTCTTC.

This chain uses TRBV23-1 with TRBJ2-7; tentative D call: TRBD2 (6 bases). TRBV23-1 is placed among ORFs of uncertain function. CDR3 length: 18 amino acids. V was clipped by 0 bases and J by 2 bases, with 20 bases between them. CDR3 coding DNA: TGCGCCAGCAGTCAATCCAGGGTGGGGGAGCGGGCCCCCTACGAGCAGTACTTC. Encoded protein: CASSQSRVGERAPYEQYF.

The V gene is TRBV30, the J gene TRBJ2-3; 7 bases align to TRBD2. J lost 4 bases, V lost 3 bases, and 10 bases had no gene match. The germline V gene encodes CDR1 GTSNPN and CDR2 SVGIG (reference sequence). The CDR3 runs 15 residues. The CDR3 reads CAWSTSGMNPDTQYF. As DNA, the CDR3 is TGTGCCTGGAGCACAAGCGGGATGAACCCAGATACGCAGTATTTT.

This chain links TRBV5-1 with TRBJ2-7; 15 bases fit TRBD2. Germline V gene lookup returns CDR1 SGHRS and CDR2 YFSETQ. The junction had 7 bases not matched to a gene; V was cut back by 9 bases and J by 6 bases. The CDR3 has 14 residues. The CDR3 sequence is CATSGLAGGSEQYF. CDR3 nucleotide sequence: TGCGCCACCTCCGGACTAGCGGGAGGGAGCGAGCAGTACTTC.

The chain carries TRBV28 and TRBJ2-3; 8 bases line up with TRBD1. This CDR3 region has 15 residues. The germline V gene encodes CDR1 MDHEN and CDR2 SYDVKM. The V gene end was trimmed by 5 bases and the J gene end by 3 bases; junction bases not matched to a gene: 7. In nucleotides, the CDR3 is TGTGCCAGCAGTGCCGCAGACAGGGGTACAGATACGCAGTATTTT. Amino acid sequence: CASSAADRGTDTQYF.

The gene calls are TRBV2 and TRBJ2-5; 8 bases match TRBD2. Germline values: CDR1 SNHLY, CDR2 FYNNEI. The CDR3 has 15 amino acids. The V gene end was trimmed by 7 bases and the J gene end by 1 base; junction bases not matched to a gene: 8. The CDR3 sequence: CASTRGGQIQETQYF. In nucleotides, the CDR3 is TGTGCCAGCACCCGGGGGGGCCAAATCCAAGAGACCCAGTACTTC.

The J gene is TRBJ2-1, the V gene TRBV3-1 (or the pseudogene TRBV3-2); D not certain. V lost 8 bases and J lost 5, with 7 bases in between. The germline V gene encodes CDR1 LGHDT and CDR2 YNNKEL (reference sequence). The CDR3 runs 11 residues. CDR3 loop: CASQLDNEQFF. As DNA, the CDR3 is TGTGCCAGCCAACTGGACAATGAGCAGTTCTTC.